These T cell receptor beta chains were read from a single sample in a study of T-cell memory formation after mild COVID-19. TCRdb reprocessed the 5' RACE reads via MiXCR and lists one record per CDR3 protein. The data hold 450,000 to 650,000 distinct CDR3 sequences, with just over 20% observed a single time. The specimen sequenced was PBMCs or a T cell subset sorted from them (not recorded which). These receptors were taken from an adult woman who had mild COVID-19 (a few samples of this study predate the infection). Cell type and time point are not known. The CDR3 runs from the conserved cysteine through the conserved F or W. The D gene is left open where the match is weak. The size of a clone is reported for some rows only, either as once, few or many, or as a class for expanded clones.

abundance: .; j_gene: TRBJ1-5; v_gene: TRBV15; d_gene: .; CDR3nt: TGTGCCACCAGCAAAGTGGGGAATCAGCCCCAGCATTTT; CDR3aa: CATSKVGNQPQHF
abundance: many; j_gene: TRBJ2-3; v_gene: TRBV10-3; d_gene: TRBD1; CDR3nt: TGTGCCATCAGTGAGTCGAATACAGGGGCAGATACGCAGTATTTT; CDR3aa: CAISESNTGADTQYF
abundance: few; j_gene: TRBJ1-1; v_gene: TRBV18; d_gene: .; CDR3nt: TGTGCCAGCTCACCACTTGACGGTGGCGGGACTGAAGCTTTCTTT; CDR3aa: CASSPLDGGGTEAFF
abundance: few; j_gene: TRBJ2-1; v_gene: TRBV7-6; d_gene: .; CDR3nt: TGTGCCAGCAGCCTAACTGCAGGGGCGAAGTTCTTC; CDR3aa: CASSLTAGAKFF
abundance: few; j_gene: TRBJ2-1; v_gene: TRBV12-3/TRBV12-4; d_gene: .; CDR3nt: TGTGCCAGCAGTCTAATGGACAATGAGCAGTTCTTC; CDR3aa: CASSLMDNEQFF
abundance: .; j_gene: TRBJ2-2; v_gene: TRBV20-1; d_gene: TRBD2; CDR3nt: TGCAGTGCTATCCCTCGTCGGGGGGTAGATAACACCGGGGAGCTGTTTTTT; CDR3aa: CSAIPRRGVDNTGELFF
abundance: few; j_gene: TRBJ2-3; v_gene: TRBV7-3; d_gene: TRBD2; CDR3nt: TGTGCCAGCAGCCCGGGGCCATCGGCGGGGGTCGCAGATACGCAGTATTTT; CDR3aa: CASSPGPSAGVADTQYF
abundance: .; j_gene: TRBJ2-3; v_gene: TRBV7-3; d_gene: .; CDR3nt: TGTGCCAGCAGCTTAACTGGCGGGATGACAGATACGCAGTATTTT; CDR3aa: CASSLTGGMTDTQYF
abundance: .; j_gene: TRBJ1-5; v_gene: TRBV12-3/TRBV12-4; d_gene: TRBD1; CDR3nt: TGTGCCAGCGGCATACAACAGGGGGCAGGACAGCCCCAGCATTTT; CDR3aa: CASGIQQGAGQPQHF
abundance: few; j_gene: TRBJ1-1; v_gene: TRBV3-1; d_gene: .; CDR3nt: TGTGCCAGCAGCCTCCGAGTAGGGGATTCTGAAGCTTTCTTT; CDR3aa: CASSLRVGDSEAFF
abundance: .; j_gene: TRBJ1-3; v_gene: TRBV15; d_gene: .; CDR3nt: TGTGCCACCAGCAGACCCCAGGTTTCTGGAAACACCATATATTTT; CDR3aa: CATSRPQVSGNTIYF
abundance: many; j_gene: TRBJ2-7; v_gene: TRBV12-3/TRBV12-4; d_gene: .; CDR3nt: TGTGCCAGCAGTTTAAAGGAGGGGGCCGGCCTGTACTTC; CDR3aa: CASSLKEGAGLYF
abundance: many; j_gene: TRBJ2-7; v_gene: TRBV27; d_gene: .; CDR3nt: TGTGCCAGCAGTTTCGGACAGACCTACGAGCAGTACTTC; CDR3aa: CASSFGQTYEQYF
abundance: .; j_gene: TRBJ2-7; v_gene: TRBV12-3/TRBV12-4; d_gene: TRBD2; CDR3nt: TGTGCCAGCAGCCCCGGGACTAGTCCTTACTACGAGCAGTACTTC; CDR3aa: CASSPGTSPYYEQYF
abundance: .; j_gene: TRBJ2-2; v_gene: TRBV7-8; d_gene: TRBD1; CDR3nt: TGTGCCAGCAGCCAGACAGGGGGTTACACCGGGGAGCTGTTTTTT; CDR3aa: CASSQTGGYTGELFF
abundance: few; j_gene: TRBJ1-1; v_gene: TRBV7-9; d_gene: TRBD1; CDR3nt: TGTGCCAGCCACAGGGGGCCCACTGAAGCTTTCTTT; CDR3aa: CASHRGPTEAFF
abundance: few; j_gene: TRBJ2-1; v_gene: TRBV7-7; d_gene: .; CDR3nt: TGTGCTAGCAGCTTAGATCCGGGACGTCTCAATGAGCAGTTCTTC; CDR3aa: CASSLDPGRLNEQFF
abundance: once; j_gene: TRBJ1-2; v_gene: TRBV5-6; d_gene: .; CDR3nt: TGTGCCAGCAGCTTTCGCAGGGCCAACTATGGCTACACCTTC; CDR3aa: CASSFRRANYGYTF